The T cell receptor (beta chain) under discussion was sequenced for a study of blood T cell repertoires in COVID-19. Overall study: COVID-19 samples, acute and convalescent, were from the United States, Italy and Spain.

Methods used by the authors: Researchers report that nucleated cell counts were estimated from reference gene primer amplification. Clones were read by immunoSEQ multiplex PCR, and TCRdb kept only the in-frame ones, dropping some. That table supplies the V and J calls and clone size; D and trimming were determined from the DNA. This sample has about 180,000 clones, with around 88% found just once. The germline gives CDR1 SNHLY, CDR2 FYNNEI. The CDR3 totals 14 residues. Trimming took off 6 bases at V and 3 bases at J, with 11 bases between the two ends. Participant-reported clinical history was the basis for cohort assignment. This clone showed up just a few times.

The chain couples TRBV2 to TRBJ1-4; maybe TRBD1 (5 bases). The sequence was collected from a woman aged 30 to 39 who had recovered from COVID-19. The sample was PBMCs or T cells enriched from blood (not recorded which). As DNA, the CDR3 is TGTGCCAGCAGCCTACAGGTCTCTAATGAAAAACTGTTTTTT. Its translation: CASSLQVSNEKLFF.